The source of this TCR beta chain is a study of shared clonotypes between healthy human individuals. Looked up from germline, CDR1 is SGHRS and CDR2 is YFSETQ. CDR3 length: 13 amino acids. Trimming stripped 1 base from V and 5 bases from J, with 9 bases between. Healthy and HIV-negative, the adult donors had no recent acute infections or vaccinations. The CD8 memory fraction combined CD45RO+ cells with TemRA cells (CCR7-negative CD45RA+). Data came from immunoSEQ multiplex PCR; TCRdb stores just in-frame clones and leaves some out. The sample has 550,000 to 800,000 clones, about 92% seen once; the top ten hold 34%.

V usage is TRBV5-1 and J usage is TRBJ1-2; D remains ambiguous. The sequenced material came from memory CD8+ T cells from PBMCs. The subset was: CD45RO+ cells pooled with CCR7-negative TemRA cells. This clonotype was sampled from a man younger than 30 in good health. Some clones in this sample may be carry-over from other donors' samples. CDR3 protein: CASSLHREYGYTF. CDR3 DNA sequence: TGCGCCAGCAGCTTGCACAGAGAATATGGCTACACCTTC.